This T cell receptor (beta chain) was documented in a study of cytomegalovirus exposure and HLA in healthy donors. Both 60 Vbeta primers and 13 Jbeta primers went into the PCR. Some clones are missing from TCRdb's copy, which holds only in-frame ones; the method was immunoSEQ multiplex PCR. This table holds around 100,000 clones, approximately 80% found once. Germline-derived CDR1 and CDR2 are SGHDT and YYEEEE. Trimming cost V 4 bases and J 4 bases, with 17 bases left between them. CDR3 length: 16 residues. This TCR derives from a woman aged 25 to 39 in good health and CMV-seronegative. This chain connects TRBV5-6 to TRBJ1-4; D gene uncertain. Source material: PBMCs. The CDR3 nucleotides are TGTGCCAGCAGCAGCTTCGGTGGGAGGGTTAATGAAAAACTGTTTTTT. This sequence encodes CASSSFGGRVNEKLFF.